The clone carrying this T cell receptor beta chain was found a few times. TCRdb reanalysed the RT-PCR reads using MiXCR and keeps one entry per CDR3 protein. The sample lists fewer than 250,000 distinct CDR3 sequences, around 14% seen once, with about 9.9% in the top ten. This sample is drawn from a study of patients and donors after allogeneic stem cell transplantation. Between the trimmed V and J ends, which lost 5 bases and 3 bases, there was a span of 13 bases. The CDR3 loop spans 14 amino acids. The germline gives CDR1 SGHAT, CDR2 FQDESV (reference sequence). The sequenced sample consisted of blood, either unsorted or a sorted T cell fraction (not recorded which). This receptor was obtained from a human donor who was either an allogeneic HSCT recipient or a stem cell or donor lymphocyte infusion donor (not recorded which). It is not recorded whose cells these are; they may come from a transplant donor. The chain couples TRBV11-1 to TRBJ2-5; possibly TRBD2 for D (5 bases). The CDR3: CASSPARGKETQYF. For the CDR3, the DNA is TGTGCCAGCAGCCCTGCTAGAGGGAAAGAGACCCAGTACTTC.